This T cell receptor (beta chain) is from a study of T cell responses to AZD1222 COVID-19 vaccine. Across the whole study: Second-dose groups at about 4 or about 12 weeks were pooled. Study-wide points: Mostly white British, mostly female donors; authors suggested clonal diversity may be underestimated. Spike-specific TCR breadth rose after two AZD1222 doses, and depth rose as well.

In this sample, this clone turned up once. Its antigen is as yet unknown. This CDR3 contains 15 residues. The germline V and J ends were trimmed by 4 bases and 6 bases, with 17 bases remaining between them. The germline CDR1 and CDR2 sequences are LGHDT and YNNKEL (reference sequence). The data were produced by immunoSEQ multiplex PCR, yet TCRdb's version contains in-frame clones alone and is incomplete. Seen here are roughly 140,000 clones, more than 75% observed once, and the top ten hold about 4.6%. The chain recombines TRBV3-1 (or the pseudogene TRBV3-2) with TRBJ2-3, with D possibly being TRBD1 (8 bases). The sequencing here drew on peripheral blood, taken on day 0 of AZD1222 vaccination. This sequence was found in an adult in good health. The CDR3 here is CASSPMNRGGDTQYF. The CDR3 region has the DNA TGTGCCAGCAGCCCGATGAACAGGGGGGGGGATACGCAGTATTTT.